This T cell receptor (beta chain) was sequenced in a study of shared clonotypes between healthy human individuals. Some clones are missing from TCRdb's copy, which holds only in-frame ones; the method was immunoSEQ multiplex PCR. The sample carries millions of clones, over 85% recorded once. In regard to this clone: Other nucleotide sequences from this sample produce the same CDR3.

The CDR3 has 15 residues. The V end lost 0 bases, the J end lost 1 base, and 7 bases lay between the germline ends. Germline V gives CDR1 KGHSH, CDR2 LQKENI. The sequence came from a man between 18 and 35 years old in good health. Sequencing used naive CD4+ T cells sorted from blood. Indicated subset: CD45RA+ positively selected. The chain employs TRBV18 and TRBJ1-5; D ambiguous. The CDR3 is CASSPPGGSNQPQHF. As DNA, the CDR3 is TGTGCCAGCTCACCACCGGGTGGGAGCAATCAGCCCCAGCATTTT.